Reported below is one T cell receptor beta chain. No cognate antigen has been identified for it. No quality values exist for individual bases; no much larger clone is one base distant. For TCR beta sequencing, genomic DNA was taken from unsorted PBMCs, and those PBMCs had been isolated from peripheral blood. The data stem from a study (dated by TCRdb to about 2022). Points the paper makes about the study in general: According to the authors, more investigation is needed, including longitudinal sampling and evaluation of a control group.

Survey-level sequencing on the immunoSEQ platform was used to profile the TCR beta chain repertoires. From the authors' description of their analysis: CDR3 amino acid length spectratypes and V-J pairing frequencies were compared, and repertoire diversity was measured with the inverse Simpson index. Clonotypes specific to SARS-CoV-2, CMV, influenza A and EBV were annotated by matching TCR beta CDR3 sequences against VDJdb. TCRdb limited this immuneACCESS table to in-frame rearrangements with V and J called. A share of clones is missing; checked studies link under half to unresolved V genes, and the rest is unexplained. V and J calls and clone size are those listed in that table; D and trimming were worked out from the DNA. This sample holds tens of thousands of clones; over 85% were observed only once. The ten largest make up roughly 4.6% of the sample. The sequencing input was PBMCs. This TCR was recovered from a man aged 35 to 55 with rheumatoid arthritis.

CDR3 loop: CASIFRALYPGANVLTF. The DNA reads TGTGCCAGCATTTTTCGGGCCCTATATCCCGGAGCCAACGTCCTGACTTTC. The sequence is built from TRBV5-6 and TRBJ2-6, with the D gene uncertain. The CDR3 contains 17 residues, cysteine and phenylalanine counted. Of all the DNA, just the CDR3 is kept, 51 bases in frame from base 1. Taken from the germline V gene, the CDR1 and CDR2 loops are SGHDT and YYEEEE. V lost 6 bases and J lost 7 bases; the stretch between them is 23 bases long.